This T cell receptor (beta chain) was profiled in a study of OX40 agonist ivuxolimab in advanced cancers. The CDR3 length is 15 residues. CDR1 is SGHVS and CDR2 is FNYEAQ in the germline V gene. The V gene lost 5 bases and the J gene lost 1 base, with 11 bases spanning the gap. Sequencing used immunoSEQ multiplex PCR; TCRdb keeps in-frame clones, though not all of them. The table includes tens of thousands of clones, over 75% detected once. The sequencing here drew on CD4+ or CD8+ T cells sorted from blood, taken in a trial of the OX40 agonist ivuxolimab. This TCR was recovered from an adult with an advanced solid tumor such as melanoma, head and neck, liver or kidney cancer. The V call is TRBV7-6, the J call TRBJ1-4, with TRBD1 as a possible D gene (6 bases). The CDR3 region has the DNA TGTGCCAGCAGCGCCCGAGGGGGAACTAATGAAAAACTGTTTTTT. Its translation: CASSARGGTNEKLFF.